The following is a T cell receptor (beta chain) sequence with its context. CDR3 length: 11 residues. The V segment lost 6 bases and the J segment 8 bases; nucleotides outside the gene matches: 3. Germline V CDR1 and CDR2: WSHSY, SAAADI. Clones were read by immunoSEQ multiplex PCR, and TCRdb kept only the in-frame ones, dropping some. This repertoire shows more than 2 million clones, roughly 93% found once; its top ten account for more than 1.5%. CD8 cells regarded as naive lacked CD45RO, were positively chosen for CCR7, and omitted terminally differentiated effector memory CD45RA+ cells. This entry is derived from a study of shared clonotypes between healthy human individuals.

Sequencing was carried out using naive CD8+ T cells from PBMCs. V and J are TRBV10-2 and TRBJ1-1; 7 bases align to TRBD1. The clonotype comes from a man between 18 and 29 years old in good health. Some clones in this sample may be carry-over from other donors' samples. The CDR3 bases are TGCGCCAGCAGAGGGGGCGGAGAAGCTTTCTTT. It codes for CASRGGGEAFF.